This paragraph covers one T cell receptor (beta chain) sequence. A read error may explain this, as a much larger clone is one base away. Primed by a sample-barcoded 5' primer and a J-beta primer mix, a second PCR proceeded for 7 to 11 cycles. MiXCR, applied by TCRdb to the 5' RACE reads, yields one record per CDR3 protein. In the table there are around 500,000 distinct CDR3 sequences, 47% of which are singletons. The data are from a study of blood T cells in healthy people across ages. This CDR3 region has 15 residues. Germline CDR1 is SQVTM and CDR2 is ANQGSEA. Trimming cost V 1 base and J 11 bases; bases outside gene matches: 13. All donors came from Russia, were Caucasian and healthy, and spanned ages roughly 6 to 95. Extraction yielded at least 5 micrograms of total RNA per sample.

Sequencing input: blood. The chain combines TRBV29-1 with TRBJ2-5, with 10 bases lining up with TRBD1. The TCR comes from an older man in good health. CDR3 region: CSVEAQKTGGNEQYF. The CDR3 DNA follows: TGCAGCGTTGAAGCGCAAAAGACAGGGGGCAATGAGCAGTACTTC.